This T cell receptor beta chain was documented in a study of T-cell memory formation after mild COVID-19. General study points: Pre-infection memory contained some responding clones, which suggested that cross-reactive memory had joined.

Per the germline V gene, CDR1 is SGHNT and CDR2 is YYREEE (reference sequence). CDR3 size: 19 residues. V was clipped by 8 bases and J by 3 bases; unmatched bases: 18. A single record per CDR3 protein comes from TCRdb applying MiXCR to the 5' RACE reads. The sample holds around 470,000 distinct CDR3 sequences, 20% seen once. With regard to this clonotype: The antigen is unknown.

The sequenced material came from PBMCs or a T cell subset sorted from them (not recorded which). V usage is TRBV5-4 and J usage is TRBJ2-1; TRBD2 agrees at 12 bases. The receptor comes from an adult woman who had mild COVID-19 (a few samples of this study predate the infection). Cell type and time point are not known. The CDR3 bases are TGTGCCAGTCGCCCGTTGTCACTAGCGGGGGGAAGTCACTACAATGAGCAGTTCTTC. It encodes CASRPLSLAGGSHYNEQFF.